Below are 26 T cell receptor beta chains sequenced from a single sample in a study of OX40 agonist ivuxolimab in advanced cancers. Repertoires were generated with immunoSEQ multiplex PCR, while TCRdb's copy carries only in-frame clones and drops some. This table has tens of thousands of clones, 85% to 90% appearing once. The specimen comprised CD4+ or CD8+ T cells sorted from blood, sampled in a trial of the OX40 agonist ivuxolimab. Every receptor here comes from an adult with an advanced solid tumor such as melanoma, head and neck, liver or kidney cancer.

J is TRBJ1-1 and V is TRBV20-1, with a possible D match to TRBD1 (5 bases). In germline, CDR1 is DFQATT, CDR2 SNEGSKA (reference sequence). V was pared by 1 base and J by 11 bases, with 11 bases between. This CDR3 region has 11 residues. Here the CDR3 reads CSARAQEKAFF. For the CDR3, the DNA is TGCAGTGCTAGAGCACAGGAGAAGGCTTTCTTT.

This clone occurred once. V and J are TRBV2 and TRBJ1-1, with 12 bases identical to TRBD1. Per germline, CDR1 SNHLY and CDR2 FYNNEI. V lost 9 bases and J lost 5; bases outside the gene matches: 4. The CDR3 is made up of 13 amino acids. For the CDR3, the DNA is TGTGCCAGGGGACAGGGGGCATGGACTGAAGCTTTCTTT. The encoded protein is CARGQGAWTEAFF.

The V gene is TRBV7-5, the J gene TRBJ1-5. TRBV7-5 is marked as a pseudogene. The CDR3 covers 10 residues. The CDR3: CPSSNQPQHF. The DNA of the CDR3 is TGCCCCTCCAGCAATCAGCCCCAGCATTTT.

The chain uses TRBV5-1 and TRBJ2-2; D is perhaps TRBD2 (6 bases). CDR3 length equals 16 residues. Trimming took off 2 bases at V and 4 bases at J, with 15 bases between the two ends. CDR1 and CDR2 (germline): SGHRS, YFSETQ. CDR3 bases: TGCGCCAGCAGCTTTGCGGGGCAGGGACCCACCGGGGAGCTGTTTTTT. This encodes CASSFAGQGPTGELFF.

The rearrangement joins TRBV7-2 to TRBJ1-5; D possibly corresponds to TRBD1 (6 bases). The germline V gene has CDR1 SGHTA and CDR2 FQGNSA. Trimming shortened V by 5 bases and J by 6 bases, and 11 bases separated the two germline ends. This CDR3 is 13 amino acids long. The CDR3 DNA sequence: TGTGCCAGCAGCGATGGGGGGCCTCAGCCCCAGCATTTT. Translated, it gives CASSDGGPQPQHF. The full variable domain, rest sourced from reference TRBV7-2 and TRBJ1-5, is GAGVSQSPSNKVTEKGKDVELRCDPISGHTALYWYRQSLGQGLEFLIYFQGNSAPDKSGLPSDRFSAERTGGSVSTLTIQRTQQEDSAVYLCASSDGGPQPQHFGDGTRLSIL.

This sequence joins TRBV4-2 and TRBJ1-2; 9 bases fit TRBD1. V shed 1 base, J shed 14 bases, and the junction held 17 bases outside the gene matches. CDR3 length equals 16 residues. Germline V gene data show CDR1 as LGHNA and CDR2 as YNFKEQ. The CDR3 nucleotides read TGTGCCAGCAGCCAAGGGGGGGGACAGGGAGCCTTTATGAAGACCTTC. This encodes CASSQGGGQGAFMKTF.

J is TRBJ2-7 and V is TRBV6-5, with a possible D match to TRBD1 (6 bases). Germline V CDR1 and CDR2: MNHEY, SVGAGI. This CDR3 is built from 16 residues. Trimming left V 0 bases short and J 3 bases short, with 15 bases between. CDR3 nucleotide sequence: TGTGCCAGCAGTTACTCGAGTACGACAGGCTTCTACGAGCAGTACTTC. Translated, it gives CASSYSSTTGFYEQYF.

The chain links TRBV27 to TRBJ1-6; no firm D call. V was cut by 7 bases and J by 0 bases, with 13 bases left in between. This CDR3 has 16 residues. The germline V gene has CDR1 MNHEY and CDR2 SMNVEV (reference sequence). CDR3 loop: CASTPALGSYNSPLHF. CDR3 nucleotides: TGTGCCAGCACCCCAGCCCTGGGCTCCTATAATTCACCCCTCCACTTT.

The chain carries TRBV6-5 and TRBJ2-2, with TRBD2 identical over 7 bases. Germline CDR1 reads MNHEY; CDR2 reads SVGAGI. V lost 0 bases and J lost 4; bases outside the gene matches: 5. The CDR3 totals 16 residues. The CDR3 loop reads CASSYSAGEVTGELFF. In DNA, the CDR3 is TGTGCCAGCAGTTACTCTGCGGGGGAGGTCACCGGGGAGCTGTTTTTT.

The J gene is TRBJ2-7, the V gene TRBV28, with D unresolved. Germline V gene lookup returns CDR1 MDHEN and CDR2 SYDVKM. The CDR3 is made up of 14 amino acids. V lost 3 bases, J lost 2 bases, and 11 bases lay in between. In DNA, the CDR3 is TGTGCCAGCAGTTTCCTCGGACCGACCTACGAGCAGTACTTC. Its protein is CASSFLGPTYEQYF.

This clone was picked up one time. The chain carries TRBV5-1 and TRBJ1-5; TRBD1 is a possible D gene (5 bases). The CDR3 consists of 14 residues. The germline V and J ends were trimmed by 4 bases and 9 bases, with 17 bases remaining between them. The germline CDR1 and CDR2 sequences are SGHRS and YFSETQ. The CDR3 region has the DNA TGCGCCAGCAGCCCCGGGGGGTCCCCGATGCCCCAGCATTTT. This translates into CASSPGGSPMPQHF. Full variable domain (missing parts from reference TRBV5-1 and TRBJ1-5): KAGVTQTPRYLIKTRGQQVTLSCSPISGHRSVSWYQQTPGQGLQFLFEYFSETQRNKGNFPGRFSGRQFSNSRSEMNVSTLELGDSALYLCASSPGGSPMPQHFGDGTRLSIL.

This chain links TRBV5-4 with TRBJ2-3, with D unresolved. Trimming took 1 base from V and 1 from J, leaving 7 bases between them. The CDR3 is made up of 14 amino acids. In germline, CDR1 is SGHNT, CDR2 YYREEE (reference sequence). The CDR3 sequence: CASSLRGGTDTQYF. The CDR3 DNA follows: TGTGCCAGCAGCTTGCGAGGAGGCACAGATACGCAGTATTTT.

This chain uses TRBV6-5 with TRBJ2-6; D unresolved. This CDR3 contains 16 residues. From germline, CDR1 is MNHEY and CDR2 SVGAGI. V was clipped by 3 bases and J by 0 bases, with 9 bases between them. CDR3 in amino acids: CASSYLRSSGANVLTF. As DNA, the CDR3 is TGTGCCAGCAGTTATTTGCGTAGCTCTGGGGCCAACGTCCTGACTTTC.

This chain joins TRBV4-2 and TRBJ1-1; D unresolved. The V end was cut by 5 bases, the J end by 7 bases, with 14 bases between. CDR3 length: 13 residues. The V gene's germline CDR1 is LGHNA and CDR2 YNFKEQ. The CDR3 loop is CASSLSTGGEAFF. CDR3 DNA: TGTGCCAGCAGCTTGTCTACGGGTGGTGAAGCTTTCTTT.

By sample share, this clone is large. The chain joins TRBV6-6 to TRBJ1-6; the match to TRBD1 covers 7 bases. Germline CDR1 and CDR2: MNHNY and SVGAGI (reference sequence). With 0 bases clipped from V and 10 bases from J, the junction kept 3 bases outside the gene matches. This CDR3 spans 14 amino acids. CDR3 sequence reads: CASSYSGGWSPLHF. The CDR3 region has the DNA TGTGCCAGCAGTTACTCAGGGGGCTGGTCACCCCTCCACTTT.

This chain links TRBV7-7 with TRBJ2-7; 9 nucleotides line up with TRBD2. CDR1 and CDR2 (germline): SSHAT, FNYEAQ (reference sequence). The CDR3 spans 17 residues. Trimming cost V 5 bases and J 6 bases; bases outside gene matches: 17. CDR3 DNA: TGTGCCAGCAGCCCCCCCCGGGGCGGGGGGGCCAAGGGCGAGCAGTACGTC. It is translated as CASSPPRGGGAKGEQYV.

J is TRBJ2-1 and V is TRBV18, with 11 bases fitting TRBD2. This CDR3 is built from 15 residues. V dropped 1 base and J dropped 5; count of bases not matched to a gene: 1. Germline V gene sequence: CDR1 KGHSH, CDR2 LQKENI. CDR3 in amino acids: CASSPRLAGNNEQFF. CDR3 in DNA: TGTGCCAGCTCACCACGACTAGCGGGGAACAATGAGCAGTTCTTC.

The CDR3 DNA follows: TGTGCCAGCAGCTTCTGGGGACTACAGCCCCATGAGCAGTTCTTC. This codes for CASSFWGLQPHEQFF. This chain links TRBV7-9 with TRBJ2-1, with TRBD2 matching over 7 bases. Germline V gene lookup returns CDR1 SEHNR and CDR2 FQNEAQ (reference sequence). J was trimmed by 8 bases and V by 3 bases; bases with no gene match: 10. There are 15 residues in the CDR3. Full variable domain (remainder filled in from reference TRBV7-9 and TRBJ2-1): DTGVSQNPRHKITKRGQNVTFRCDPISEHNRLYWYRQTLGQGPEFLTYFQNEAQLEKSRLLSDRFSAERPKGSFSTLEIQRTEQGDSAMYLCASSFWGLQPHEQFFGPGTRLTVL.

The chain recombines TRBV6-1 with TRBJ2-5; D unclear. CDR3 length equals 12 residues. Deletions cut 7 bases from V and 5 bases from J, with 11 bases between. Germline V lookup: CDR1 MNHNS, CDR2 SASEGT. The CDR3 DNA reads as TGTGCCAGCACCGTTTCGTCTGAGACCCAGTACTTC. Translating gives CASTVSSETQYF.

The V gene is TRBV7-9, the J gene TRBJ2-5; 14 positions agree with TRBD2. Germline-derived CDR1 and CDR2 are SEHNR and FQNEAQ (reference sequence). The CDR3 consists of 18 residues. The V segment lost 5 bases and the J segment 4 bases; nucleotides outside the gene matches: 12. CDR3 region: CASSRRRQGTSGRETQYF. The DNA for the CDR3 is TGTGCCAGCAGCCGGAGAAGACAGGGGACTAGCGGGAGAGAGACCCAGTACTTC.

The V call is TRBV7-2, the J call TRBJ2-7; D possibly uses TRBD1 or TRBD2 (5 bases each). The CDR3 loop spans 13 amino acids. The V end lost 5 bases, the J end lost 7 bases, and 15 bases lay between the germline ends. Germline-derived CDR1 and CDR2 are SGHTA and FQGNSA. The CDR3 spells CASSPGTSEEQYF. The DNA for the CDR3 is TGTGCCAGCAGCCCCGGGACGTCAGAGGAGCAGTACTTC.

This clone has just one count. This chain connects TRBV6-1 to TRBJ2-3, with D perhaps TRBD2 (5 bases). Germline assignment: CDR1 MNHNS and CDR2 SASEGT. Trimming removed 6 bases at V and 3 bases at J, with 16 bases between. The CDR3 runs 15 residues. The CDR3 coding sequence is TGTGCCAGCAGGAGGGCAGAGTCACTAACAGATACGCAGTATTTT. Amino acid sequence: CASRRAESLTDTQYF.

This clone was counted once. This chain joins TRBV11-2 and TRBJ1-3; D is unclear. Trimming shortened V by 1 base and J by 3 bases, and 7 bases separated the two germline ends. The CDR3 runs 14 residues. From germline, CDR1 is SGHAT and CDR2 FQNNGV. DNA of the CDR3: TGTGCCAGCAGCTTAGGGGTCGTTGGAAACACCATATATTTT. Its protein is CASSLGVVGNTIYF.

CDR3 DNA sequence: TGTGCCAGCAGGACCTCCGGGACGGGTGGAGAGACCCAGTACTTC. This translates into CASRTSGTGGETQYF. The V call is TRBV28, the J call TRBJ2-5; D is perhaps TRBD1 or TRBD2 (5 bases each). V lost 6 bases to trimming and J lost 4 bases, with 18 bases between them. Per germline, CDR1 MDHEN and CDR2 SYDVKM. The CDR3 runs to 15 residues.

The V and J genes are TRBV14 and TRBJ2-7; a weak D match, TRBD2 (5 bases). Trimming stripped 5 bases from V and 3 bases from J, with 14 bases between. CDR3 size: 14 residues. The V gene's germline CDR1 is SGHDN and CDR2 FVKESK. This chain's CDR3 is CASSTTRGHYEQYF. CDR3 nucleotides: TGTGCCAGCAGCACAACCCGGGGTCACTACGAGCAGTACTTC. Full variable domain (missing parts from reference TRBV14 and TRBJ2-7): EAGVTQFPSHSVIEKGQTVTLRCDPISGHDNLYWYRRVMGKEIKFLLHFVKESKQDESGMPNNRFLAERTGGTYSTLKVQPAELEDSGVYFCASSTTRGHYEQYFGPGTRLTVT.

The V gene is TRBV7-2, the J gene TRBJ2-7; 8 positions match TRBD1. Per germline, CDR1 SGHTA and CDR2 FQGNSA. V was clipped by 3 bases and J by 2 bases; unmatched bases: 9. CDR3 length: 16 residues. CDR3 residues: CASSFPGGAGPYEQYV. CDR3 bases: TGTGCCAGCAGCTTTCCAGGGGGCGCTGGCCCCTACGAGCAGTACGTC.